This TCR beta chain came from a study of CD8+CD57+ T cells in acquired aplastic anemia (dated by TCRdb to 2017 to 2018). Context from the whole study: Extracted DNA from sorted CD4+ and CD8+ cells averaged about 2.9 ug, ranging from roughly 0.17 to 30 ug. For healthy donor samples, the average read count was about 10 million for CD4+ cells and around 12 million for CD8+ cells.

This clonotype was recorded at least ten times. The antigen it binds to is not known. The record has no base qualities; no much larger clone is one base away. CDR1 LNHDA and CDR2 SQIVND were looked up in the germline V gene (reference sequence). The CDR3 spans 15 residues, from the cysteine through the phenylalanine. The DNA shown is the 45-base CDR3, in frame from base 1. The junction shows trimming of 6 bases on V and 3 bases on J, and the gene matches do not reach 7 bases of it. TCR repertoires of sorted CD4+ and CD8+ blood T cells from severe aplastic anemia patients and healthy subjects were deep-sequenced in the study. Ficoll-Paque density gradient centrifugation was used to isolate peripheral blood mononuclear cells. Before DNA extraction, CD4+ and CD8+ T cells were sorted by FACS or by magnetic beads. Genomic DNA was used as template for profiling of TCR beta VDJ combinations and CDR3 sequences. An Illumina HiSeq 2000 was used for TCR repertoire sequencing. Concerning the study's data processing: Repertoires were assessed using TRBV/TRBJ rearrangement plots, CDR3 size and DJ length profiles, and Simpson's diversity index. Whichever DNA sequence was most abundant in the deep sequencing data was defined as the immunodominant clone. CDR3 amino acid sequences were checked for sharing between subjects and were compared against published repertoires and the VDJdb database. TCRdb ran its own pipeline on the public reads, namely fastp trimming at Q25 and MiXCR clone calling, and kept in-frame beta chains. Here each entry gathers all rows of one CDR3 protein and keeps the most common genes and DNA. TCRdb, not the original authors, processed these V and J calls. Recorded for this sample are 50,000 to 65,000 distinct CDR3 sequences; about 56% of them occurred a single time. Of the sample, 2% to 2.5% falls within the top ten clones.

The paper as a whole reports these results and caveats: CD8+ Simpson's diversity did not differ significantly between patients and healthy controls (P=0.060). Roughly 29 CD8+ CDR3 sequences were found in both patients and controls but appeared to be highly expressed in patients and within the immunodominant clones of the patients.

The receptor was derived from a human donor in good health, serving as a control. The chain was built from TRBV19 and TRBJ1-4; 7 central nucleotides agree with TRBD1. The sequenced material came from sorted CD4+, CD8+, or CD8+CD57+ T cells (not recorded which) from PBMCs. The CDR3 reads as follows: CASRRKGAANEKLFF. The sequenced DNA is TGTGCCAGTAGGCGAAAGGGGGCGGCTAATGAAAAACTGTTTTTT.